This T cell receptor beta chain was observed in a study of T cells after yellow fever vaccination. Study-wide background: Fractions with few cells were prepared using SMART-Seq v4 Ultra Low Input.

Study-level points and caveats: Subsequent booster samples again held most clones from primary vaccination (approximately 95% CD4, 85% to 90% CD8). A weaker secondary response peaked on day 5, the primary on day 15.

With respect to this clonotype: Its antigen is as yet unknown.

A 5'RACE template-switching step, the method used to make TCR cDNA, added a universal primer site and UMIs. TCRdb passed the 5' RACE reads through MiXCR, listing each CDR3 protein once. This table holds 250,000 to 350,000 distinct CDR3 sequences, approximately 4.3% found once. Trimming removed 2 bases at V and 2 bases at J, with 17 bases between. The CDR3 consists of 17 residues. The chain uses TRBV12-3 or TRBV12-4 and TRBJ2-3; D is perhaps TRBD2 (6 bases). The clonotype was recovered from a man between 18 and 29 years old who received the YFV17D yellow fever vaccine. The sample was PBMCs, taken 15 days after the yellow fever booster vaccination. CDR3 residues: CASSLFSSAEPTDTQYF. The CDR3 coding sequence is TGTGCCAGCAGTTTATTCTCTAGCGCAGAACCCACAGATACGCAGTATTTT.